Given below is one TCR beta chain in context. This sample stems from a study of metastatic and nonmetastatic thyroid tumors. Study information: The authors compared repertoires across blood and tumor or nodule tissue from malignant and benign thyroid patients.

This CDR3 is built from 15 residues. The germline V and J ends were trimmed by 0 bases and 10 bases, with 14 bases remaining between them. Germline values: CDR1 SGHDT, CDR2 YYEEEE. Among the patients, none had received any treatment before thyroid surgery. TCRdb reprocessed the PCR reads using MiXCR. The sample shows roughly 70,000 clones, roughly 18% of them seen only once. The V call is TRBV5-6, the J call TRBJ1-6; perhaps TRBD1 as D (5 bases). The sequencing sample was made of blood. This sequence was found in a female donor with papillary thyroid cancer or a benign thyroid nodule (not recorded which). Some clones in this sample may be carry-over from other donors' samples. The chain's CDR3 is CASSLGQYRDSPLHF. Here the CDR3 DNA reads TGTGCCAGCAGCTTGGGACAATATAGGGACTCACCCCTCCACTTT.